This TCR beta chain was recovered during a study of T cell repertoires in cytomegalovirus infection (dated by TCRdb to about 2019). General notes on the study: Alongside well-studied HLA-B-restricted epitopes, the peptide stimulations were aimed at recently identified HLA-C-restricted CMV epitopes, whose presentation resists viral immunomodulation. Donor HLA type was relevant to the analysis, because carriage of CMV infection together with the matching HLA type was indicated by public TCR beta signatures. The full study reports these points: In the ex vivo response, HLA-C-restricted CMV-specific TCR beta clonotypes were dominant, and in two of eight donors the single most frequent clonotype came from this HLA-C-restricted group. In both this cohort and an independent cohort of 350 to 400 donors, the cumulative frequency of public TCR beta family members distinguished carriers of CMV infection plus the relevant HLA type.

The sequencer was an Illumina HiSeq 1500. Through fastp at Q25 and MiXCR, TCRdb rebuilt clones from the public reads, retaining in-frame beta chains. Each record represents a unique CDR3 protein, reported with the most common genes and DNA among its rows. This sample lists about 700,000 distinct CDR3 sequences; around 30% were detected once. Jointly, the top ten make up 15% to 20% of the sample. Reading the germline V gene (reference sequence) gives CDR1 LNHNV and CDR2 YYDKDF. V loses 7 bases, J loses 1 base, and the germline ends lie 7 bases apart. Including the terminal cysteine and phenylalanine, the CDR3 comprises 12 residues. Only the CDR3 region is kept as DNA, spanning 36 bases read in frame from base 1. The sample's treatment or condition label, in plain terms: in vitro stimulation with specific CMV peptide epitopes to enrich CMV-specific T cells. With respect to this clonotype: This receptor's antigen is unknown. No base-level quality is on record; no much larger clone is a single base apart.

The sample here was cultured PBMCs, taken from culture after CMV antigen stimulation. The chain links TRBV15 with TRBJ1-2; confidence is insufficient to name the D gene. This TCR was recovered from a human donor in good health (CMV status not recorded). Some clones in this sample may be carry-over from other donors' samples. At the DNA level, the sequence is TGTGCCACCACGGGTAATAACTATGGCTACACCTTC. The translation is CATTGNNYGYTF.